The 15 T cell receptor beta chains given below trace back to one sample, sequenced in a study of shared clonotypes between healthy human individuals. Assay used: immunoSEQ multiplex PCR; TCRdb lists only in-frame clones, some missing. The sample contains a few million clones, more than 90% of which appear only once. The sequenced sample consisted of naive CD4+ T cells sorted from blood. The subset is: CD45RA+ positively selected. The receptors shown here come from a man between 18 and 35 years old in good health.

The chain links TRBV6-6 to TRBJ1-3; D is unclear. The germline CDR1 and CDR2 sequences are MNHNY and SVGAGI (reference sequence). The CDR3 runs 15 residues. Trimming removed 5 bases from V and 0 bases from J, with 11 bases in between. The CDR3 here is CASSTERYSGNTIYF. In DNA, the CDR3 is TGTGCCAGCAGTACAGAGCGTTACTCTGGAAACACCATATATTTT.

V and J are TRBV11-2 and TRBJ2-7, with D possibly matching TRBD1 (6 bases). Germline CDR1 reads SGHAT; CDR2 reads FQNNGV. CDR3 length: 14 amino acids. V lost 1 base to trimming and J lost 3 bases, with 10 bases between them. CDR3 protein: CASSLVRGYYEQYF. The CDR3 bases are TGTGCCAGCAGCTTAGTGAGGGGGTACTACGAGCAGTACTTC. The variable domain in full, with the rest retrieved from reference TRBV11-2 and TRBJ2-7, is EAGVAQSPRYKIIEKRQSVAFWCNPISGHATLYWYQQILGQGPKLLIQFQNNGVVDDSQLPKDRFSAERLKGVDSTLKIQPAKLEDSAVYLCASSLVRGYYEQYFGPGTRLTVT.

The rearrangement joins TRBV2 to TRBJ2-3, with TRBD2 matching 13 bases. Germline V gene data show CDR1 as SNHLY and CDR2 as FYNNEI. V lost 6 bases, J lost 6 bases, and 6 bases stayed unmatched. The CDR3 sequence is 15 residues long. The CDR3 bases are TGTGCCAGCAGGAGACTAGCGGGGGGTGGGGATACGCAGTATTTT. This translates into CASRRLAGGGDTQYF.

This clone occurred once. The chain employs TRBV5-1 and TRBJ1-1, with D unresolved. V was pared by 2 bases and J by 3 bases, with 14 bases between. This CDR3 has 15 amino acids. Germline values: CDR1 SGHRS, CDR2 YFSETQ. CDR3 in DNA: TGCGCCAGCAGCTTTGCGGCCGGGTCCTACACTGAAGCTTTCTTT. Translation gives CASSFAAGSYTEAFF.

This clone was seen only once. The chain couples TRBV9 to TRBJ1-5, with a possible D match to TRBD1 (5 bases). Trimming removed 3 bases at V and 5 bases at J, with 15 bases between. The CDR3 is 15 amino acids. The germline gives CDR1 SGDLS, CDR2 YYNGEE. CDR3 residues: CASSGLRDGDQPQHF. In nucleotides, the CDR3 is TGTGCCAGCAGCGGCCTTCGGGACGGGGATCAGCCCCAGCATTTT.

This sequence joins TRBV20-1 and TRBJ2-3; no reliable D call. Germline assignment: CDR1 DFQATT and CDR2 SNEGSKA (reference sequence). The CDR3 totals 10 residues. The V and J ends lost 7 bases and 7 bases respectively, with 9 bases between them. This CDR3 is CSVGSYTQYF. The CDR3 region has the DNA TGCAGTGTCGGATCATATACGCAGTATTTT.

This clone has just one count. This sample also contains other DNA sequences that code for the same CDR3. This chain connects TRBV7-2 to TRBJ2-5, with D possibly being TRBD1 (5 bases). Trimming removed 5 bases from V and 1 base from J, with 11 bases in between. This CDR3 has 14 amino acids. Germline V gives CDR1 SGHTA, CDR2 FQGNSA. The DNA of the CDR3 is TGTGCCAGCAGCCTAAGGGGTGCCCAAGAGACCCAGTACTTC. This encodes CASSLRGAQETQYF. Filled out from reference TRBV7-2 and TRBJ2-5, the complete variable domain reads GAGVSQSPSNKVTEKGKDVELRCDPISGHTALYWYRQSLGQGLEFLIYFQGNSAPDKSGLPSDRFSAERTGGSVSTLTIQRTQQEDSAVYLCASSLRGAQETQYFGPGTRLLVL.

The chain has TRBV5-1 and TRBJ1-5, with 7 bases that match TRBD1. J was trimmed by 4 bases and V by 1 base; bases with no gene match: 5. The CDR3 totals 15 residues. Germline V gene lookup returns CDR1 SGHRS and CDR2 YFSETQ. CDR3 DNA sequence: TGCGCCAGCAGCTTGACCACAGGGGTGAATCAGCCCCAGCATTTT. It is translated as CASSLTTGVNQPQHF.

About this clone: The same CDR3 can be traced to other DNA sequences in this sample. For the CDR3, the DNA is TGTGCCAGCAGCTTGGAAGGGACCCAGCCCCAGCATTTT. Translation: CASSLEGTQPQHF. The rearrangement links TRBV5-5 to TRBJ1-5, with D possibly matching TRBD1 (5 bases). This CDR3 contains 13 residues. Germline V gene sequence: CDR1 SGHKS, CDR2 YYEKEE (reference sequence). V gave up 0 bases and J gave up 7 bases, with 8 bases separating them.

The chain is built from TRBV2 and TRBJ2-2, with D tentatively TRBD2 (6 bases). CDR1 SNHLY and CDR2 FYNNEI come from the germline V gene. The CDR3 has 13 amino acids. CDR3 coding DNA: TGTGGTTCGGGCCGGGAGAAGGTCGGGGAGCTGTTTTTT. Encoded protein: CGSGREKVGELFF.

The CDR3 loop is CSVVGVITANTGELFF. The CDR3 region has the DNA TGCAGCGTTGTTGGAGTCATCACTGCGAACACCGGGGAGCTGTTTTTT. V usage is TRBV29-1 and J usage is TRBJ2-2; D is unclear. This CDR3 is 16 amino acids long. Between the trimmed V and J ends, which lost 4 bases and 0 bases, there was a span of 15 bases. The germline V gene encodes CDR1 SQVTM and CDR2 ANQGSEA.

The chain has TRBV7-9 and TRBJ1-1, with 7 bases aligning to TRBD1. This CDR3 is 16 amino acids long. Trimming removed 5 bases from V and 1 base from J; junction bases left unmatched: 10. Germline CDR1 reads SEHNR; CDR2 reads FQNEAQ (reference sequence). The CDR3 spells CASSHSYRDRNTEAFF. Here the CDR3 DNA reads TGTGCCAGCAGCCATTCTTACAGGGACAGGAACACTGAAGCTTTCTTT. Variable domain in full (rest from reference TRBV7-9 and TRBJ1-1): DTGVSQNPRHKITKRGQNVTFRCDPISEHNRLYWYRQTLGQGPEFLTYFQNEAQLEKSRLLSDRFSAERPKGSFSTLEIQRTEQGDSAMYLCASSHSYRDRNTEAFFGQGTRLTVV.

The chain is built from TRBV7-2 and TRBJ1-2; the D is unclear. The CDR3 totals 16 residues. Trimming removed 2 bases from V and 0 bases from J, with 13 bases in between. CDR1 SGHTA and CDR2 FQGNSA come from the germline V gene. The CDR3 reads CASSLSYSSTNYGYTF. The CDR3 coding sequence is TGTGCCAGCAGCTTATCGTACAGTAGTACTAACTATGGCTACACCTTC.

The V call is TRBV5-4, the J call TRBJ2-2, with D possibly TRBD2 on 5 matching bases. The CDR3 runs 13 residues. Trimming pared 4 bases from V and 7 bases from J, leaving 11 bases between. Germline CDR1 is SGHNT and CDR2 is YYREEE (reference sequence). The CDR3 loop is CASSMDWGGELFF. The CDR3 DNA reads TGTGCCAGCAGCATGGACTGGGGCGGGGAGCTGTTTTTT.

A word on this clone: Other DNA sequences from this sample encode an identical CDR3 as well. The chain links TRBV18 to TRBJ2-7; D not resolved. Germline CDR1 is KGHSH and CDR2 is LQKENI. The V and J ends lost 1 base and 4 bases respectively, with 5 bases between them. The CDR3 sequence is 12 residues long. The CDR3 region is CASSPQDYEQYF. The CDR3 bases are TGTGCCAGCTCACCACAGGATTACGAGCAGTACTTC.